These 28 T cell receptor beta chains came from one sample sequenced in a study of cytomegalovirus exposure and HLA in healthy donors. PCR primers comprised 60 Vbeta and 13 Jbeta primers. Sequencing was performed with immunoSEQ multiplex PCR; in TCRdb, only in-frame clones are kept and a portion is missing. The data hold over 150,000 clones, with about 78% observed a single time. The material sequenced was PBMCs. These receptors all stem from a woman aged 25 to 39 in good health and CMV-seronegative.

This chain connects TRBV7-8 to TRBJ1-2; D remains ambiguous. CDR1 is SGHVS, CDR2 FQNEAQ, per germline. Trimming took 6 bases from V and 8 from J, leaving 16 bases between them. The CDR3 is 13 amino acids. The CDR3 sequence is CASSFTSLEGYTF. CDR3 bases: TGTGCCAGCAGTTTTACCAGTCTCGAAGGCTACACCTTC.

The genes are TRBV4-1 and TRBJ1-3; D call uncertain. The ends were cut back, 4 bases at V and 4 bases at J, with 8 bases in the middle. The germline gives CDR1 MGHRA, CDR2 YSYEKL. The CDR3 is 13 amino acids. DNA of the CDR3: TGCGCCAGCAGCCCTTATCTCGGAAACACCATATATTTT. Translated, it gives CASSPYLGNTIYF.

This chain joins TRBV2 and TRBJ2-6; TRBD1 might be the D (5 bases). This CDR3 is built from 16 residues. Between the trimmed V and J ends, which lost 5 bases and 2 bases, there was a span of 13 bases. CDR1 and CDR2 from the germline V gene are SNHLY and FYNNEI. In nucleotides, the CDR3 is TGTGCCAGCAGTAAGGGGTATTCTACTGGGGCCAACGTCCTGACTTTC. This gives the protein CASSKGYSTGANVLTF.

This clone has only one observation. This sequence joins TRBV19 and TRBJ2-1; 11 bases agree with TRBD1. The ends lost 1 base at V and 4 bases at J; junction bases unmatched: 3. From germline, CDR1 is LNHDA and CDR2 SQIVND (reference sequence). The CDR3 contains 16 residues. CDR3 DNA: TGTGCCAGTAGTATAGTTGGGACAGGGGGATACAATGAGCAGTTCTTC. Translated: CASSIVGTGGYNEQFF.

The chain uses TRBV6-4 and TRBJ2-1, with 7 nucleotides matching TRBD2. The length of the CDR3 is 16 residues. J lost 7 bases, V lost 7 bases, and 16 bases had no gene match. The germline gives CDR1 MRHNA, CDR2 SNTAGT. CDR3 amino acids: CASKDTSGDWKNEQFF. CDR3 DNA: TGTGCCAGCAAGGACACGAGCGGGGATTGGAAGAATGAGCAGTTCTTC.

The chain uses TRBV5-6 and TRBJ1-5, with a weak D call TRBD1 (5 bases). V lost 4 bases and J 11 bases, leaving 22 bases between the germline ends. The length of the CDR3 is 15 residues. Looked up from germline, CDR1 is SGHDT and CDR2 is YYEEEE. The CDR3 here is CASSTTRGAEEAQHF. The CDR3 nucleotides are TGTGCCAGCAGCACCACGCGCGGGGCGGAGGAGGCCCAGCATTTT.

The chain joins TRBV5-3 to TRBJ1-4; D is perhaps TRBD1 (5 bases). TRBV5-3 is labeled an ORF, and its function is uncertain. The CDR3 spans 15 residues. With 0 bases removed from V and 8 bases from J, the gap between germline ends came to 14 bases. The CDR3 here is CARSLANAGGEKLFF. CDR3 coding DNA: TGTGCCAGAAGCTTGGCGAATGCGGGGGGGGAAAAACTGTTTTTT.

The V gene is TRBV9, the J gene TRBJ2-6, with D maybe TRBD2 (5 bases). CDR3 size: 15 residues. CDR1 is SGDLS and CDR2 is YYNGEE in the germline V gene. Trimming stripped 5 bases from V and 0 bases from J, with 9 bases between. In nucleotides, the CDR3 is TGTGCCAGCAGTCGAGAGGGCTCTGGGGCCAACGTCCTGACTTTC. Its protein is CASSREGSGANVLTF.

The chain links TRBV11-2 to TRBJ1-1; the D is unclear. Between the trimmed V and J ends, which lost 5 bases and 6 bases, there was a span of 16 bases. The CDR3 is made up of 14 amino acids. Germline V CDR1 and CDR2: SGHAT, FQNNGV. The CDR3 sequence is CASSPAREVAEAFF. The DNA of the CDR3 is TGTGCCAGCAGCCCCGCTAGGGAGGTGGCTGAAGCTTTCTTT.

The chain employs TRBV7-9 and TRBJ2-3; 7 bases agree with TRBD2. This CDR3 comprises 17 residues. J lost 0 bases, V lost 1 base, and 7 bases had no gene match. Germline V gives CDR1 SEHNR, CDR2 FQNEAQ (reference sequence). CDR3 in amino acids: CASSLGGGIPSTDTQYF. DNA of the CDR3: TGTGCCAGCAGCTTAGGGGGGGGGATCCCTAGCACAGATACGCAGTATTTT.

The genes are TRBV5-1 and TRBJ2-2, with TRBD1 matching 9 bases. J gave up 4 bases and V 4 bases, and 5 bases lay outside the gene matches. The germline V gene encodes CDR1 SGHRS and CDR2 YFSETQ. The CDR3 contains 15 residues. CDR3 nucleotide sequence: TGCGCCAGCAGCCTCCGGGACAGGGTCACCGGGGAGCTGTTTTTT. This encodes CASSLRDRVTGELFF.

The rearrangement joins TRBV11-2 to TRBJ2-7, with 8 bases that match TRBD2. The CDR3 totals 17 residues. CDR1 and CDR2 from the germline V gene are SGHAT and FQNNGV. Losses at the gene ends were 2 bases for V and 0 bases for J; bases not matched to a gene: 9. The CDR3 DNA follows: TGTGCCAGCAGCTTACAGGCTAGCGGGTTTGTCTCCTACGAGCAGTACTTC. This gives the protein CASSLQASGFVSYEQYF.

CDR3 region: CASSLSTDTQYF. The CDR3 DNA is TGTGCCAGCAGCCTAAGCACAGATACGCAGTATTTT. The V and J genes are TRBV9 and TRBJ2-3; D remains ambiguous. The CDR3 has 12 amino acids. Trimming removed 4 bases from V and 0 bases from J, with 3 bases in between. Germline values: CDR1 SGDLS, CDR2 YYNGEE. Together with reference TRBV9 and TRBJ2-3, the CDR3 gives the full variable domain: DSGVTQTPKHLITATGQRVTLRCSPRSGDLSVYWYQQSLDQGLQFLIQYYNGEERAKGNILERFSAQQFPDLHSELNLSSLELGDSALYFCASSLSTDTQYFGPGTRLTVL.

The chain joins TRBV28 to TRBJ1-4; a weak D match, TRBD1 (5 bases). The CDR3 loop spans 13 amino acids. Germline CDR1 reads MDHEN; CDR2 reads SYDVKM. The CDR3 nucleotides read TGTGCTACGGGGGGGGTAGCTAATGAAAAACTGTTTTTT. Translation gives CATGGVANEKLFF.

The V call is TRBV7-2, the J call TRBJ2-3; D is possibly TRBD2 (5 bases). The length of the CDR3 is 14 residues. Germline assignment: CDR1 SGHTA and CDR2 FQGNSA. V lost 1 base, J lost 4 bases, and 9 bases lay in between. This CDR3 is CASSLVSLADTQYF. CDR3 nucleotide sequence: TGTGCCAGCAGCTTAGTGTCACTAGCAGATACGCAGTATTTT.

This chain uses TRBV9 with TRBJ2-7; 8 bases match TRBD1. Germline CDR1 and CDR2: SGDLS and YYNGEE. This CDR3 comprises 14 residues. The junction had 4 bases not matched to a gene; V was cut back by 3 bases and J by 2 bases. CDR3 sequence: CASSETGEPYEQYF. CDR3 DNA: TGTGCCAGCAGCGAGACAGGGGAACCCTACGAGCAGTACTTC.

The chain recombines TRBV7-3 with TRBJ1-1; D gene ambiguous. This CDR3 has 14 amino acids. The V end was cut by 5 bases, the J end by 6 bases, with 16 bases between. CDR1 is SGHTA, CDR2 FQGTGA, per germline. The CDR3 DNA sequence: TGTGCCAGCAGCCCCCATCCAACCCTAGCTGAAGCTTTCTTT. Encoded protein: CASSPHPTLAEAFF.

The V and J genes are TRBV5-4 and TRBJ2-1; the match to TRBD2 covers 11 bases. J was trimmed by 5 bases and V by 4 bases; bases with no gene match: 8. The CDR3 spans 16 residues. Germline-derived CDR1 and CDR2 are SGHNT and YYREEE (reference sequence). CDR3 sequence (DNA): TGTGCCAGCAGCCCAGACCCTAGCGGGAGGAACAATGAGCAGTTCTTC. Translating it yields CASSPDPSGRNNEQFF.

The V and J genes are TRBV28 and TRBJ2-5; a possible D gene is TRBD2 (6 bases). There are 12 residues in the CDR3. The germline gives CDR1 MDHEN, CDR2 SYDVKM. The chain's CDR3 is CASGHFEETQYF. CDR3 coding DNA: TGTGCGAGCGGGCACTTCGAAGAGACCCAGTACTTC.

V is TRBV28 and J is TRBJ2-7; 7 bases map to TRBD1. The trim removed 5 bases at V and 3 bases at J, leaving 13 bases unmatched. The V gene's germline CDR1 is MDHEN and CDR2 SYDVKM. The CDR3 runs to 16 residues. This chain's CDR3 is CASSATRDSFLYEQYF. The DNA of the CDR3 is TGTGCCAGCAGTGCGACCAGGGACAGCTTTCTCTACGAGCAGTACTTC.

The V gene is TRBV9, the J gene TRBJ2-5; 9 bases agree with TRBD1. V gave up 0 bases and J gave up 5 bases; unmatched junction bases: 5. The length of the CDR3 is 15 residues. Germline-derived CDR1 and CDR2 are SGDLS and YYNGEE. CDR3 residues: CASSVETGGFETQYF. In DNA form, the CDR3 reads TGTGCCAGCAGCGTAGAAACAGGGGGCTTTGAGACCCAGTACTTC.

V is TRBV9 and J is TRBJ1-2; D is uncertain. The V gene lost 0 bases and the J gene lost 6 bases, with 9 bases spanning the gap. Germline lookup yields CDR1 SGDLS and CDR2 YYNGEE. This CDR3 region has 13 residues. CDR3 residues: CASSVVEEDGYTF. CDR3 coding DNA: TGTGCCAGCAGCGTAGTTGAGGAGGATGGCTACACCTTC.

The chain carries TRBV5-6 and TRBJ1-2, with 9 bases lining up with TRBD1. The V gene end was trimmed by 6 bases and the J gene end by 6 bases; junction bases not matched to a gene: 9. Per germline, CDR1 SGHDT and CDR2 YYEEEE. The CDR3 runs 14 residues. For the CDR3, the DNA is TGTGCCAGCACCCGGACAGGGGTTAAGGATGGCTACACCTTC. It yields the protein CASTRTGVKDGYTF.

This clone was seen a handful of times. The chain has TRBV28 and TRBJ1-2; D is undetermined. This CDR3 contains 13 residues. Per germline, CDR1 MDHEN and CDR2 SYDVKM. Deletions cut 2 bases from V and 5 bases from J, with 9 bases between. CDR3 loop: CASSLITEYGYTF. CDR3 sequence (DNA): TGTGCCAGCAGTTTAATTACAGAGTATGGCTACACCTTC.

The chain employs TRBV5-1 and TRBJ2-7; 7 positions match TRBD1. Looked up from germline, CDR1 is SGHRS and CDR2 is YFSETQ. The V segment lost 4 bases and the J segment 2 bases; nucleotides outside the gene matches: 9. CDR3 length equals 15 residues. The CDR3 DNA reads TGCGCCAGCAGCGTCACCGGGACAGACCCCTACGAGCAGTACTTC. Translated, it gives CASSVTGTDPYEQYF.

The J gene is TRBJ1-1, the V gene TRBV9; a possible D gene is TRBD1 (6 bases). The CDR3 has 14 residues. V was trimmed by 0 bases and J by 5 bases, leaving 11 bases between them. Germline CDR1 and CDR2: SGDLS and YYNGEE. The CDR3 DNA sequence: TGTGCCAGCAGCGTAGGTCCCCAGGGGACTGAAGCTTTCTTT. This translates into CASSVGPQGTEAFF.

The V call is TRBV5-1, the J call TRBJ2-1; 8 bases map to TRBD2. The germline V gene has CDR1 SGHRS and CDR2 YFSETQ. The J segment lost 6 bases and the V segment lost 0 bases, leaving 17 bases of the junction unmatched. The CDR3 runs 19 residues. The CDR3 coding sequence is TGCGCCAGCAGCTTGGCCTCCCTTCGCAGCGGGAGAGTTGGCAATGAGCAGTTCTTC. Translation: CASSLASLRSGRVGNEQFF.

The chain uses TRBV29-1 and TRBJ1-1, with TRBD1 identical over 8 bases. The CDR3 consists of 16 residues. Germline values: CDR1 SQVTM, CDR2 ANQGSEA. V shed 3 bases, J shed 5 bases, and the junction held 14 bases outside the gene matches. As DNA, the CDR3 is TGCAGCGTTGACCGAACCCGTACAGGGGGAAGGACTGAAGCTTTCTTT. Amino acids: CSVDRTRTGGRTEAFF.